This entry concerns a single TCR beta chain. Its specificity is unknown. Indicated treatment: approximately 9-day PBMC culture with coronavirus spike peptide pools or control peptides (ViraFEST assay). CDR1 SGHNT and CDR2 YYREEE come from the germline V gene (reference sequence). The V end was cut by 3 bases, the J end by 1 base, with 13 bases between. The CDR3 runs to 15 residues. This sample was taken from a study of vaccination and CD4 T cells after COVID-19. For the study at large: Vaccinees got either two BNT162b2 doses or two mRNA-1273 doses. Some control cultures received a CEFX pool, which served as the positive control. Others received an HIV-1 Nef pool or no peptide.

Regarding the study as a whole: Spike mono-reactivity was shown by 304 of 307 vaccine-specific clones in convalescent patients.

An Oncomine TCR Beta short-read assay was used to sequence the DNA from cultured CD4+ T cells. TCRdb reanalysed the PCR reads using MiXCR and keeps one entry per CDR3 protein. This sample has about 25,000 distinct CDR3 sequences, with 49% found just once. Sequencing was performed on CD4+ T cells from blood, cultured in vitro. The TCR was taken from a human donor who had recovered from COVID-19. The chain uses TRBV5-4 and TRBJ1-1; no reliable D call. CDR3 nucleotides: TGTGCCAGCAGCTCGGCTAAGATAGAGAACACTGAAGCTTTCTTT. Translated, it gives CASSSAKIENTEAFF. The full variable domain, in which reference TRBV5-4 and TRBJ1-1 provide the parts outside the CDR3, is ETGVTQSPTHLIKTRGQQVTLRCSSQSGHNTVSWYQQALGQGPQFIFQYYREEENGRGNFPPRFSGLQFPNYSSELNVNALELDDSALYLCASSSAKIENTEAFFGQGTRLTVV.